This T cell receptor beta chain derives from a study of blood T cell dynamics during melanoma immunotherapy. Study in general: First-line therapy was either pembrolizumab or nivolumab with ipilimumab for metastatic melanoma.

TCRdb's copy holds only in-frame clones and misses some; the assay was immunoSEQ multiplex PCR. The data show roughly 6,500 clones, over 75% seen once. Time point denoted: pre-treatment baseline. One draw preceded checkpoint blockade; another followed its first cycle at week 3. Disease control meant complete response, partial response or stable disease at 12 weeks. Findings of the study overall: It remained unknown if the driving T cell clones were melanoma-specific.

This CDR3 region has 18 residues. Germline V gene lookup returns CDR1 SNHLY and CDR2 FYNNEI. V was pared by 3 bases and J by 3 bases, with 11 bases of the junction left unmatched. Regarding this clone: Antigen unknown.

This specimen consisted of blood, obtained from a patient treated with checkpoint blockade. The chain carries TRBV2 and TRBJ2-3; 11 bases map to TRBD2. The source of this sequence is a human donor with melanoma. For the CDR3, the DNA is TGTGCCAGCAGTGATCCTACTAGCGGGGGTCCTCGGACAGATACGCAGTATTTT. Translated: CASSDPTSGGPRTDTQYF.